These 15 T cell receptor beta chains share one sample of origin, sequenced in a study of a mutant IDH1 vaccine in newly diagnosed glioma. No antigens are known for them. This sample's time point: week 5, during vaccination. Every single dose of the vaccine, 300 ug of mutant IDH1 20-mer peptide, came with topical imiquimod. Generated by immunoSEQ multiplex PCR, the TCRdb table keeps only in-frame clones and is missing some. The sample holds tens of thousands of clones; 91% are singletons and the top ten take roughly 0.6%. This specimen consisted of PBMCs, obtained from a glioma patient whose treatment included an IDH1 peptide vaccine. The receptor set was obtained from a woman aged 50 to 65 with glioma.

V is TRBV7-8 and J is TRBJ2-7; TRBD2 aligns across 14 bases. Looked up from germline, CDR1 is SGHVS and CDR2 is FQNEAQ. Losses at the gene ends were 5 bases for V and 4 bases for J; bases not matched to a gene: 7. The CDR3 consists of 16 residues. The CDR3 loop is CASSAYRLAGGYEQYF. For the CDR3, the DNA is TGTGCCAGCAGCGCGTACCGACTAGCGGGAGGGTACGAGCAGTACTTC. The full variable domain, rest sourced from reference TRBV7-8 and TRBJ2-7, is GAGVSQSPRYKVAKRGQDVALRCDPISGHVSLFWYQQALGQGPEFLTYFQNEAQLDKSGLPSDRFFAERPEGSVSTLKIQRTQQEDSAVYLCASSAYRLAGGYEQYFGPGTRLTVT.

The CDR3 DNA follows: TGCAGCGTTGGCGTCGGGGAAAACTATGGCTACACCTTC. Translated, it gives CSVGVGENYGYTF. This rearrangement joins TRBV29-1 to TRBJ1-2; D remains unclear. Germline CDR1 reads SQVTM; CDR2 reads ANQGSEA. This CDR3 comprises 13 residues. With 4 bases removed from V and 2 bases from J, the gap between germline ends came to 11 bases.

CDR3 coding DNA: TGTGCCAGCAGTTCCGGGACTACGAACACCGGGGAGCTGTTTTTT. Translation gives CASSSGTTNTGELFF. This sequence joins TRBV27 and TRBJ2-2; 7 bases fit TRBD2. Per germline, CDR1 MNHEY and CDR2 SMNVEV (reference sequence). Trimming took 4 bases from V and 0 from J; bases not matched to a gene: 2. The CDR3 consists of 15 residues.

This chain links TRBV6-5 with TRBJ1-5; D ambiguous. In germline, CDR1 is MNHEY, CDR2 SVGAGI. The CDR3 loop spans 15 amino acids. The V end was cut by 0 bases, the J end by 7 bases, with 13 bases between. The CDR3, as DNA: TGTGCCAGCAGTTACTCGGCCTCCCTTATACAGCCCCAGCATTTT. Its protein product is CASSYSASLIQPQHF.

The rearrangement joins TRBV10-3 to TRBJ2-5; TRBD2 matches at 13 bases. Germline-derived CDR1 and CDR2 are ENHRY and SYGVKD. This CDR3 is 15 amino acids long. Trimming removed 6 bases from V and 4 bases from J; junction bases left unmatched: 5. In nucleotides, the CDR3 is TGTGCCATCAGAAGACTAGCGGGAGGCGCAGAGACCCAGTACTTC. It specifies CAIRRLAGGAETQYF.

V is TRBV28 and J is TRBJ2-7; 11 bases agree with TRBD2. There are 13 residues in the CDR3. In germline, CDR1 is MDHEN, CDR2 SYDVKM. V shed 7 bases and J 7 bases; nucleotides not matched to a gene: 6. The CDR3 sequence is CASKGLAVREQYF. The DNA for the CDR3 is TGTGCCAGCAAGGGACTAGCGGTCCGGGAGCAGTACTTC.

The chain couples TRBV28 to TRBJ1-5, with D possibly being TRBD1 (5 bases). Trimming cost V 5 bases and J 3 bases, with 26 bases left between them. The CDR3 extends over 19 amino acids. The V gene's germline CDR1 is MDHEN and CDR2 SYDVKM. The CDR3 region is CASSLNPRQGSGNNQPQHF. The CDR3 nucleotides are TGTGCCAGCAGTCTAAACCCTCGGCAGGGAAGTGGGAACAATCAGCCCCAGCATTTT.

This clone has a single count. J is TRBJ2-1 and V is TRBV6-5, with D tentatively TRBD2 (6 bases). Trimming pared 4 bases from V and 6 bases from J, leaving 13 bases between. Germline V gene sequence: CDR1 MNHEY, CDR2 SVGAGI. The CDR3 extends over 14 amino acids. This chain's CDR3 is CASSSIAGFNEQFF. The CDR3 DNA follows: TGTGCCAGCAGTTCGATTGCGGGGTTCAATGAGCAGTTCTTC.

The rearrangement links TRBV19 to TRBJ1-5, with D possibly matching TRBD1 (5 bases). Germline V lookup: CDR1 LNHDA, CDR2 SQIVND (reference sequence). Deletions cut 5 bases from V and 5 bases from J, with 16 bases between. The CDR3 contains 15 residues. In DNA form, the CDR3 reads TGTGCCAGTAGTTCCTCCCAGGGAGGGGATCAGCCCCAGCATTTT. It is translated as CASSSSQGGDQPQHF.

This chain joins TRBV28 and TRBJ2-2; 8 positions agree with TRBD1. CDR1 is MDHEN and CDR2 is SYDVKM in the germline V gene. Trimming removed 8 bases from V and 0 bases from J; junction bases left unmatched: 14. This CDR3 has 18 amino acids. CDR3: CASSSYGRQGSNTGELFF. The CDR3 bases are TGTGCCAGCTCTAGTTATGGCCGACAGGGGTCGAACACCGGGGAGCTGTTTTTT.

This chain links TRBV6-6 with TRBJ2-3; 9 positions match TRBD2. With 6 bases clipped from V and 7 bases from J, the junction kept 14 bases outside the gene matches. Germline CDR1 and CDR2: MNHNY and SVGAGI (reference sequence). The CDR3 is 16 residues long. The CDR3 loop reads CASRRPDSGSGNTQYF. The CDR3 bases are TGTGCCAGCAGACGTCCCGATAGCGGGAGCGGGAATACGCAGTATTTT.

This clone showed up just once. J is TRBJ2-7 and V is TRBV28, with D unresolved. CDR3 length equals 12 residues. V was cut by 5 bases and J by 2 bases, with 7 bases left in between. Germline V gives CDR1 MDHEN, CDR2 SYDVKM. In DNA form, the CDR3 reads TGTGCCAGCAGTCCCCTACCCTACGAGCAGTACTTC. Protein: CASSPLPYEQYF. The full variable domain, with the rest looked up from reference TRBV28 and TRBJ2-7, is DVKVTQSSRYLVKRTGEKVFLECVQDMDHENMFWYRQDPGLGLRLIYFSYDVKMKEKGDIPEGYSVSREKKERFSLILESASTNQTSMYLCASSPLPYEQYFGPGTRLTVT.

The V and J genes are TRBV11-2 and TRBJ1-2; the match to TRBD1 covers 7 bases. Germline values: CDR1 SGHAT, CDR2 FQNNGV. This CDR3 contains 15 residues. J was trimmed by 3 bases and V by 6 bases; bases with no gene match: 10. CDR3 protein: CASRDPGQHYYGYTF. The CDR3 nucleotides are TGTGCCAGCAGGGACCCGGGACAGCACTACTATGGCTACACCTTC.

This chain links TRBV25-1 with TRBJ1-1, with TRBD1 as a possible D gene (6 bases). The V gene's germline CDR1 is MGHDK and CDR2 SYGVNS. This CDR3 is built from 14 residues. V lost 6 bases, J lost 4 bases, and 15 bases lay in between. The CDR3 sequence: CASSQTGLGTEAFF. DNA for the CDR3: TGTGCCAGCAGCCAAACAGGGTTGGGCACTGAAGCTTTCTTT. The variable domain in full, with the rest retrieved from reference TRBV25-1 and TRBJ1-1, is EADIYQTPRYLVIGTGKKITLECSQTMGHDKMYWYQQDPGMELHLIHYSYGVNSTEKGDLSSESTVSRIRTEHFPLTLESARPSHTSQYLCASSQTGLGTEAFFGQGTRLTVV.

The chain has TRBV19 and TRBJ2-5; D remains unclear. Trimming shortened V by 2 bases and J by 1 base, and 5 bases separated the two germline ends. In germline, CDR1 is LNHDA, CDR2 SQIVND (reference sequence). This CDR3 has 13 residues. The CDR3 coding sequence is TGTGCCAGTAGTATATTCAGCCAAGAGACCCAGTACTTC. This encodes CASSIFSQETQYF.